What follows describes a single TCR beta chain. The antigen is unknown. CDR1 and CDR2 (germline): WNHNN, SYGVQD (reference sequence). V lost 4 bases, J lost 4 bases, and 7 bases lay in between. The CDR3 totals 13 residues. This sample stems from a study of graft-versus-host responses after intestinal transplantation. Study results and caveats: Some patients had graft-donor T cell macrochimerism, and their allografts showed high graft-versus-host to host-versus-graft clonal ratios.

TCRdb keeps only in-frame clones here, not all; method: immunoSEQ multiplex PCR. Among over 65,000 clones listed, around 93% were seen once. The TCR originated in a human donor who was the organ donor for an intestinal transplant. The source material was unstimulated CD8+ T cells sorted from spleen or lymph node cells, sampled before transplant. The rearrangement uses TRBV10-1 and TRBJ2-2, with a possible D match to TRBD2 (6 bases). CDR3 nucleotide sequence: TGCGCCAGCAGTGTCGGGGGCACCGGGGAGCTGTTTTTT. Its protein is CASSVGGTGELFF.